By sample share, the clone carrying this T cell receptor (beta chain) is medium-sized (0.01 to 0.1%). The antigen is unknown. These data come from a study of T cell responses to AZD1222 COVID-19 vaccine. Across the whole study: Pooled in the analysis were second doses at about 4 or about 12 weeks.

General study points: Vaccine-associated CD4 TCRs ranged over spike, dominating at 160-218 and 743-854.

Here immunoSEQ multiplex PCR was the method, and the copy in TCRdb shows in-frame clones only, minus some. The table has roughly 140,000 clones, roughly nine tenths seen once; the top ten hold about 1.7%. The TCR originated in an adult in good health. Material: peripheral blood, obtained on day 0 of AZD1222 vaccination.

DNA for the CDR3: TGTGCCATCAGTGAGTCCGGGAACACTGAAGCTTTCTTT. Its translation is CAISESGNTEAFF. The chain has TRBV10-3 and TRBJ1-1; D gene unclear. V shed 0 bases and J shed 1 base, with 3 bases lying between them. Looked up from germline, CDR1 is ENHRY and CDR2 is SYGVKD. This CDR3 spans 13 amino acids.